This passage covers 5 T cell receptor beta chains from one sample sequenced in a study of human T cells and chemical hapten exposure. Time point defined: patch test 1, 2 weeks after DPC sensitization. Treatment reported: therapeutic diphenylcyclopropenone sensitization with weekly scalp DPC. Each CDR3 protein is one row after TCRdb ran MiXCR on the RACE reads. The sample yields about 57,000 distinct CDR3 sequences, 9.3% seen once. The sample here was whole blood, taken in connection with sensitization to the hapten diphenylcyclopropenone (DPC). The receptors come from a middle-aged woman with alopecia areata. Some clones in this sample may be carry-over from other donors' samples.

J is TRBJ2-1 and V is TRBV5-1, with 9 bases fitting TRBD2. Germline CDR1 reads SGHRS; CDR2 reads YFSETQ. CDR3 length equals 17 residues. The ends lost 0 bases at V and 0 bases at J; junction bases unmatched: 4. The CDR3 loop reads CASSLGSAGGSYNEQFF. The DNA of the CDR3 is TGCGCCAGCAGCTTGGGATCAGCGGGGGGCTCCTACAATGAGCAGTTCTTC.

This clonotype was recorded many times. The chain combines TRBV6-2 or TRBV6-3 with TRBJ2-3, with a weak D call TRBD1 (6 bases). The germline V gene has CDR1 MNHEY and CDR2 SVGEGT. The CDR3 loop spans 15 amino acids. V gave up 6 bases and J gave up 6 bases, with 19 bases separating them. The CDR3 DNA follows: TGTGCCAGCAGAGACCAGGGGTTGGAGTCGGATACGCAGTATTTT. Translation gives CASRDQGLESDTQYF.

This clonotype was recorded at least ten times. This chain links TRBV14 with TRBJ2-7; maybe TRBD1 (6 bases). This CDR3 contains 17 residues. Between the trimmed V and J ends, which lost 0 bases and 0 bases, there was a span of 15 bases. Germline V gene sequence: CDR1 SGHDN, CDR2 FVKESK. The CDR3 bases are TGTGCCAGCAGCCAAGATCCCCTGACAGGTCCCTCCTACGAGCAGTACTTC. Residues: CASSQDPLTGPSYEQYF.

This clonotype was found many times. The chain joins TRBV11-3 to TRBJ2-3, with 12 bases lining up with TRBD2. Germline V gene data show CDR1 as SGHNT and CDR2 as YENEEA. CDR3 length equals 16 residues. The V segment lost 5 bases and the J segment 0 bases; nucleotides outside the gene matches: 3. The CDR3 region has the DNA TGTGCCAGCAGCGCGACTAGCGGGGGAAGCACAGATACGCAGTATTTT. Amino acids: CASSATSGGSTDTQYF.

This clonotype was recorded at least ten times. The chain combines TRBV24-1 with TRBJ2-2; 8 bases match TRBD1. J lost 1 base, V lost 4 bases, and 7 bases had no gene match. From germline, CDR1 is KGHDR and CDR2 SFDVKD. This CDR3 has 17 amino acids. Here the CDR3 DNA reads TGTGCCACCAGTGAGCCCCAGGGGGCTGGGAACACCGGGGAGCTGTTTTTT. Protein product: CATSEPQGAGNTGELFF.